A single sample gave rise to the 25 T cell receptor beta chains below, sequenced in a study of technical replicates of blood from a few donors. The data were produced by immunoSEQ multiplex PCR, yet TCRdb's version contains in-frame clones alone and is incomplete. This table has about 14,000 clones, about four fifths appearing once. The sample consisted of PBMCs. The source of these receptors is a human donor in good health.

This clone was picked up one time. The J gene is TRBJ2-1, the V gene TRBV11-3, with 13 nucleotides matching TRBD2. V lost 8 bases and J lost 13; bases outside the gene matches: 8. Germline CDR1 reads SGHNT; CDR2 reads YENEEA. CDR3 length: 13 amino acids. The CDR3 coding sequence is TGTGCCAGCGGAATGGGACTAGCGGGGCCTCAGTTCTTC. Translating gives CASGMGLAGPQFF.

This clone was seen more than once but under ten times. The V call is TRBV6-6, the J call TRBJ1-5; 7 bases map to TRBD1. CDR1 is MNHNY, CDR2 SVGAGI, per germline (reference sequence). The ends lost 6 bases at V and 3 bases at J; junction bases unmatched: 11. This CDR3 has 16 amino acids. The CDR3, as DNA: TGTGCCAGCAGGGAAATCGGGACAGCTAACAATCAGCCCCAGCATTTT. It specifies CASREIGTANNQPQHF.

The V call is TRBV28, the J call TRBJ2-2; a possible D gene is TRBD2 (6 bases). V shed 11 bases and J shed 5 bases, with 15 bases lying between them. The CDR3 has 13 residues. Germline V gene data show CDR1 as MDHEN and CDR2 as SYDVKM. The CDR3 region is CALSGGGTGELFF. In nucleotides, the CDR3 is TGTGCCTTGTCTGGGGGAGGTACCGGGGAGCTGTTTTTT.

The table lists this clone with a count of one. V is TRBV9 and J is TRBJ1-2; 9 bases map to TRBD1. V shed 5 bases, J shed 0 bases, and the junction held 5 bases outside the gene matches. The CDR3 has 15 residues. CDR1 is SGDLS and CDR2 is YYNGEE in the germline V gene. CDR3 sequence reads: CASSAGTGTNYGYTF. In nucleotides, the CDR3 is TGTGCCAGCAGTGCTGGGACAGGGACTAACTATGGCTACACCTTC.

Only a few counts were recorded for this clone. The CDR3 reads CASSLDSPSGAFF. The CDR3 DNA is TGTGCCAGTAGCCTCGACTCCCCGTCCGGAGCTTTCTTT. The V gene is TRBV19, the J gene TRBJ1-1; D is undetermined. Germline-derived CDR1 and CDR2 are LNHDA and SQIVND (reference sequence). The germline V and J ends were trimmed by 6 bases and 10 bases, with 18 bases remaining between them. CDR3 size: 13 residues.

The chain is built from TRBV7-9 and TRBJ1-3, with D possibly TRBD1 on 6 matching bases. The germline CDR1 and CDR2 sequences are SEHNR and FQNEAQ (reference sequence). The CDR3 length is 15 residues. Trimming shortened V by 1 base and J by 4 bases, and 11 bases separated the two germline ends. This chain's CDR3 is CASSLDAGAGNTIYF. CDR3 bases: TGTGCCAGCAGCTTAGACGCAGGGGCAGGAAACACCATATATTTT.

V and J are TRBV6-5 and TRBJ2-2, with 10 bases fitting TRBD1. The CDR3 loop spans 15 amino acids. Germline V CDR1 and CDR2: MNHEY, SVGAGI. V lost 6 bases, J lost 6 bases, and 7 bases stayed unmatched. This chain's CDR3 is CASSPGQGGAGELFF. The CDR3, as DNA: TGTGCCAGCAGCCCCGGACAGGGGGGGGCCGGGGAGCTGTTTTTT.

This CDR3 reads CASSFYGRNEKLFF. CDR3 nucleotide sequence: TGTGCCAGCAGCTTCTACGGGAGAAATGAAAAACTGTTTTTT. This chain joins TRBV11-2 and TRBJ1-4; D gene ambiguous. Germline V gene data show CDR1 as SGHAT and CDR2 as FQNNGV. This CDR3 spans 14 amino acids. The V gene lost 3 bases and the J gene lost 5 bases, with 10 bases spanning the gap.

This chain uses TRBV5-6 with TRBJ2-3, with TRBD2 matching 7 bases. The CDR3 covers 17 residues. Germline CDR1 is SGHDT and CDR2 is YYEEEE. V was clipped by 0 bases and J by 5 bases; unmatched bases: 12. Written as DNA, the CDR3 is TGTGCCAGCAGCTTGGATGGCGGGAGCAGTTTTGGAGATACGCAGTATTTT. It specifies CASSLDGGSSFGDTQYF. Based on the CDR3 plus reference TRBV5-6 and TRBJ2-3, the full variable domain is DAGVTQSPTHLIKTRGQQVTLRCSPKSGHDTVSWYQQALGQGPQFIFQYYEEEERQRGNFPDRFSGHQFPNYSSELNVNALLLGDSALYLCASSLDGGSSFGDTQYFGPGTRLTVL.

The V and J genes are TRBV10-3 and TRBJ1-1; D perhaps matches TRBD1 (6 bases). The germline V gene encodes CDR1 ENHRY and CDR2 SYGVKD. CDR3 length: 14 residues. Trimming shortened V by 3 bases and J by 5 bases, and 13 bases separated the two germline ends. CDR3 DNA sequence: TGTGCCATCAGTGAAACAGGGCAGTTAACTGAAGCTTTCTTT. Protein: CAISETGQLTEAFF.

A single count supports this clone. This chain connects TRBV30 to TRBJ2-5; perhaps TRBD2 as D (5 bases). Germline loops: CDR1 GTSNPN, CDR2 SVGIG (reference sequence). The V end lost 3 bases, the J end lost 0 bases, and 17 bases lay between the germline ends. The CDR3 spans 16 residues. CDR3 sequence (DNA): TGTGCCTGGAGCTCCCTGTCGGACTTGTACCAAGAGACCCAGTACTTC. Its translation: CAWSSLSDLYQETQYF.

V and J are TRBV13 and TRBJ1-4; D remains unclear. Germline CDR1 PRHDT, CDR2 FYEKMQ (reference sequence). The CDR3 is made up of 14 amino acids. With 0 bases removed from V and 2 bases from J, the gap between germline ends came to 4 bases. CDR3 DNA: TGTGCCAGCAGCTTAGGGGGCACTAATGAAAAACTGTTTTTT. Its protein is CASSLGGTNEKLFF.

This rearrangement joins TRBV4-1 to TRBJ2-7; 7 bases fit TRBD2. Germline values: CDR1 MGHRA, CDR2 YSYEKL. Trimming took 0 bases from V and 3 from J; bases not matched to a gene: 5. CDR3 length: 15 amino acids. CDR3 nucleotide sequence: TGCGCCAGCAGCCAAGAGCGGGAGAGAGGCTACGAGCAGTACTTC. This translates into CASSQERERGYEQYF.

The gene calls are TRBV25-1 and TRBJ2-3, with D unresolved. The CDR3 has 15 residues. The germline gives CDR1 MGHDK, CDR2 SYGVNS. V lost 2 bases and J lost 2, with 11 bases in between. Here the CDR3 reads CASSEGVGDTDTQYF. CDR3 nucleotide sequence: TGTGCCAGCAGTGAAGGCGTCGGAGACACAGATACGCAGTATTTT.

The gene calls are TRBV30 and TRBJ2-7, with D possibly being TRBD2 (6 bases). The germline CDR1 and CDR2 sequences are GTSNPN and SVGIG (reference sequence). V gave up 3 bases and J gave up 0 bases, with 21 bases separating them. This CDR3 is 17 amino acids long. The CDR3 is CAWSLKPGREFSYEQYF. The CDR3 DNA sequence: TGTGCCTGGAGCTTAAAACCGGGACGGGAGTTCTCCTACGAGCAGTACTTC.

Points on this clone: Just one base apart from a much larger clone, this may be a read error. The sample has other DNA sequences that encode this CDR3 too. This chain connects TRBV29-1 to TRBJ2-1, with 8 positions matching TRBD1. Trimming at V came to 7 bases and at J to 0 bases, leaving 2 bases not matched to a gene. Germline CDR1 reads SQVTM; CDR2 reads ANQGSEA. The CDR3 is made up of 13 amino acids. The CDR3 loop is CSATGGSYNEQFF. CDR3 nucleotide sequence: TGCAGCGCTACAGGGGGCTCCTACAATGAGCAGTTCTTC.

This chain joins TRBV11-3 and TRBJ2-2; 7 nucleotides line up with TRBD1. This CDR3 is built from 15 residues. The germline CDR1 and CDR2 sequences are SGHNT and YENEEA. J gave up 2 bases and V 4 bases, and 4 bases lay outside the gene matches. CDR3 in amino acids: CASSYYRGNTGELFF. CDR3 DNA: TGTGCCAGCAGCTATTACAGGGGTAACACCGGGGAGCTGTTTTTT.

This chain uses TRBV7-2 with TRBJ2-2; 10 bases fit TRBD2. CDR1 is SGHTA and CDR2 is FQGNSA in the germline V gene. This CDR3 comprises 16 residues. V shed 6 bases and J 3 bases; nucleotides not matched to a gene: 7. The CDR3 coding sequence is TGTGCCAGCAGACTTAGCGGGAGGTCGCACACCGGGGAGCTGTTTTTT. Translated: CASRLSGRSHTGELFF.

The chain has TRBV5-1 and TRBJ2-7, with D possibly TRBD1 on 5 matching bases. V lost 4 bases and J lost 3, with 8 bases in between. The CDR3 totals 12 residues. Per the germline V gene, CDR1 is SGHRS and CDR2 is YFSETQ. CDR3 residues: CASSPGHYEQYF. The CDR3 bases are TGCGCCAGCAGCCCCGGACACTACGAGCAGTACTTC.

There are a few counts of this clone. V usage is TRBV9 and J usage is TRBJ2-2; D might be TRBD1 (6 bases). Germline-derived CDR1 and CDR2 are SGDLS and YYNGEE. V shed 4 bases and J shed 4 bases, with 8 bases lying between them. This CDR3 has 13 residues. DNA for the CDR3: TGTGCCAGCAGCAAACAGGGCACCGGGGAGCTGTTTTTT. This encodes CASSKQGTGELFF.

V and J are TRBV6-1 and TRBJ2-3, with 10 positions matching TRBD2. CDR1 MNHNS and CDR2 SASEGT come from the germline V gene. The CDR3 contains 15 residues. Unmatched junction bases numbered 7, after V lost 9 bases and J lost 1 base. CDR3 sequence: CASRRLAGGTDTQYF. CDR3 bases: TGTGCCAGTCGACGCCTAGCGGGGGGCACAGATACGCAGTATTTT.

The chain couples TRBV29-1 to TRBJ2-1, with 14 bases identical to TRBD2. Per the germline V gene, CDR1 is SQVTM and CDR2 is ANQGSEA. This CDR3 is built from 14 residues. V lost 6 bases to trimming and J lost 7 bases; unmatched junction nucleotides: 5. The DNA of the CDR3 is TGCAGCGTCGAGAGGACTAGCGGGGGGAATGAGCAGTTCTTC. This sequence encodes CSVERTSGGNEQFF.

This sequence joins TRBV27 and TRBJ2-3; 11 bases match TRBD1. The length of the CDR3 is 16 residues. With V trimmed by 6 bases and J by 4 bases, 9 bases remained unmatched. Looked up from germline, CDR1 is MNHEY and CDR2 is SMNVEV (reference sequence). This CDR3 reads CASRRGDRGTSDTQYF. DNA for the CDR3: TGTGCCAGCAGGCGTGGGGACAGGGGGACCTCAGATACGCAGTATTTT.

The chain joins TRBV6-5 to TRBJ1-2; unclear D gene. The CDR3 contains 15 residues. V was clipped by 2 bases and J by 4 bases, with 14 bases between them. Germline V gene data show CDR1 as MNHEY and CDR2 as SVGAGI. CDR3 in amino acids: CASSYTSEGVYGYTF. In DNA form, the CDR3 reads TGTGCCAGCAGTTACACTTCGGAGGGAGTCTATGGCTACACCTTC.

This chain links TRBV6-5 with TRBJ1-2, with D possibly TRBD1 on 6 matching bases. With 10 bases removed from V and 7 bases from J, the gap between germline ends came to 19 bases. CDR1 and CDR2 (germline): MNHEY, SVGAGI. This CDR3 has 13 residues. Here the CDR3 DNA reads TGTGCCACCCAGGGGCCTAAACGAGGTGGCTACACCTTC. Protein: CATQGPKRGGYTF.